These 10 T cell receptor beta chains came from one sample sequenced in a study of CD8 T cells in ankylosing spondylitis. TCRdb used MiXCR to reprocess the 5' RACE reads, holding one entry per CDR3 protein. The repertoire holds about 260,000 distinct CDR3 sequences, with roughly 20% as singletons. Sequencing input: blood, either unsorted or a sorted T cell fraction (not recorded which). These receptors all stem from a male donor with ankylosing spondylitis or in good health (not recorded which).

V is TRBV11-2 and J is TRBJ2-3, with 12 bases aligning to TRBD2. The V segment lost 5 bases and the J segment 0 bases; nucleotides outside the gene matches: 9. The CDR3 totals 18 residues. The V gene's germline CDR1 is SGHAT and CDR2 FQNNGV. CDR3 nucleotides: TGTGCCAGCAGCCCCGTGGTTCTAGCGGGGGGGAGCACAGATACGCAGTATTTT. It translates to CASSPVVLAGGSTDTQYF.

As to this clonotype: A read error may be the cause here, since a much bigger clone is one base away. The chain joins TRBV5-1 to TRBJ2-1; 7 bases are a match to TRBD1. Germline V gene sequence: CDR1 SGHRS, CDR2 YFSETQ. The CDR3 contains 14 residues. This chain's CDR3 is CAGSLGQTNNEQFF. DNA of the CDR3: TGCGCCGGCAGCTTGGGACAGACAAACAATGAGCAGTTCTTC. Combining the CDR3 with reference TRBV5-1 and TRBJ2-1 gives the whole variable domain KAGVTQTPRYLIKTRGQQVTLSCSPISGHRSVSWYQQTPGQGLQFLFEYFSETQRNKGNFPGRFSGRQFSNSRSEMNVSTLELGDSALYLCAGSLGQTNNEQFFGPGTRLTVL.

In its sample, this clonotype was seen a few times. The chain carries TRBV27 and TRBJ2-2; 7 bases line up with TRBD2. CDR1 is MNHEY, CDR2 SMNVEV, per germline (reference sequence). The CDR3 is 14 amino acids. The ends lost 8 bases at V and 3 bases at J; junction bases unmatched: 6. This chain's CDR3 is CASQREGYTGELFF. CDR3 nucleotides: TGTGCCAGCCAGCGGGAAGGATACACCGGGGAGCTGTTTTTT.

This chain connects TRBV14 to TRBJ2-2, with a tentative D call TRBD1 (6 bases). Germline V gene data show CDR1 as SGHDN and CDR2 as FVKESK. CDR3 length: 16 residues. The V end lost 4 bases, the J end lost 1 base, and 13 bases lay between the germline ends. The CDR3 is CASSLISGQNTGELFF. CDR3 nucleotides: TGTGCCAGCAGCCTCATCTCGGGACAGAACACCGGGGAGCTGTTTTTT.

In regard to this clonotype: Possible read error: a much larger clone is one base away. This chain uses TRBV7-2 with TRBJ1-1; TRBD1 matches at 9 bases. The CDR3 runs 15 residues. The germline V gene encodes CDR1 SGHTA and CDR2 FQGNSA. The CDR3 DNA follows: TGTGTCAGCAGCTTCGGGACAGGGTACTACACTGAAGCTTTCTTT. Amino acids: CVSSFGTGYYTEAFF.

This clonotype has more than one count but fewer than ten. The chain has TRBV9 and TRBJ2-2; D uncertain. CDR1 is SGDLS, CDR2 YYNGEE, per germline. V was cut by 0 bases and J by 3 bases, with 9 bases left in between. The CDR3 length is 15 residues. Here the CDR3 reads CASSVGLADTGELFF. The CDR3 DNA reads as TGTGCCAGCAGCGTAGGGCTGGCCGACACCGGGGAGCTGTTTTTT.

Many counts were recorded for this clonotype. This rearrangement joins TRBV5-1 to TRBJ2-1, with a tentative D call TRBD1 (6 bases). Germline V lookup: CDR1 SGHRS, CDR2 YFSETQ. The CDR3 has 16 residues. The V end was cut by 9 bases, the J end by 0 bases, with 19 bases between. Here the CDR3 reads CAITPGQPSSYNEQFF. The CDR3 DNA sequence: TGCGCCATCACGCCCGGACAGCCAAGCTCCTACAATGAGCAGTTCTTC.

This clonotype was counted only a few times. The gene calls are TRBV28 and TRBJ2-1; 14 bases fit TRBD2. V was pared by 4 bases and J by 9 bases, with 8 bases of the junction left unmatched. Germline V gene lookup returns CDR1 MDHEN and CDR2 SYDVKM. The CDR3 totals 16 residues. CDR3 loop: CASSSPGTSGSREQFF. In DNA form, the CDR3 reads TGTGCCAGCAGTTCACCCGGGACTAGCGGGAGTCGTGAGCAGTTCTTC.

V gene TRBV6-5 combines with J gene TRBJ2-1; 12 bases fit TRBD2. This CDR3 contains 16 residues. Germline loops: CDR1 MNHEY, CDR2 SVGAGI. J lost 6 bases, V lost 2 bases, and 5 bases had no gene match. CDR3 protein: CASSYQLAGGTNEQFF. The DNA for the CDR3 is TGTGCCAGCAGTTACCAACTAGCGGGGGGTACCAATGAGCAGTTCTTC.

This chain joins TRBV20-1 and TRBJ2-2; 11 bases are a match to TRBD2. This CDR3 is 17 amino acids long. V was pared by 0 bases and J by 6 bases, with 9 bases of the junction left unmatched. Per the germline V gene, CDR1 is DFQATT and CDR2 is SNEGSKA (reference sequence). For the CDR3, the DNA is TGCAGTGCTAGAGATGTCCTAGCGGGAGGAACAGCCGGGGAGCTGTTTTTT. This codes for CSARDVLAGGTAGELFF.